One and the same sample provided the 20 T cell receptor beta chains below, sequenced in a study of T cells after yellow fever vaccination. Using its own MiXCR run on the 5' RACE reads, TCRdb lists one record per CDR3 protein. Here the sample spans almost 30,000 distinct CDR3 sequences, about 5% being singletons. Sequencing used CD8+ T cells sorted from PBMCs, obtained 10 days after the yellow fever booster vaccination. These receptors originate from a man aged 30 to 39 who received the YFV17D yellow fever vaccine.

This clonotype was picked up many times. The V and J genes are TRBV4-1 and TRBJ2-2; D not certain. V was trimmed by 8 bases and J by 6 bases, leaving 4 bases between them. The length of the CDR3 is 10 residues. Germline V CDR1 and CDR2: MGHRA, YSYEKL. The CDR3 DNA reads TGCGCCAGCGGGGCCGGGGAGCTGTTTTTT. Its protein is CASGAGELFF.

This clonotype was recorded at least ten times. This chain uses TRBV7-9 with TRBJ2-3, with 8 bases fitting TRBD2. Germline V gene lookup returns CDR1 SEHNR and CDR2 FQNEAQ (reference sequence). Germline trimming cut 5 bases from V and 4 bases from J; bases unmatched to any gene: 5. The CDR3 extends over 14 amino acids. The CDR3 DNA follows: TGTGCCAGCAGCGAGCGGGAGTGGTCAGATACGCAGTATTTT. Translation: CASSEREWSDTQYF.

This clonotype has at least ten counts. The V call is TRBV27, the J call TRBJ2-1, with a tentative D call TRBD2 (6 bases). Germline-derived CDR1 and CDR2 are MNHEY and SMNVEV (reference sequence). With 7 bases removed from V and 7 bases from J, the gap between germline ends came to 17 bases. There are 14 residues in the CDR3. This chain's CDR3 is CASTGTWGSNEQFF. The CDR3 DNA reads TGTGCCAGCACCGGGACTTGGGGGAGTAATGAGCAGTTCTTC.

This clonotype was seen at least ten times. The chain uses TRBV5-4 and TRBJ2-3; D not resolved. Germline V gene data show CDR1 as SGHNT and CDR2 as YYREEE (reference sequence). The CDR3 covers 12 residues. Deletions cut 2 bases from V and 7 bases from J, with 8 bases between. This CDR3 reads CASSLDWNTQYF. The CDR3 DNA sequence: TGTGCCAGCAGCTTAGACTGGAATACGCAGTATTTT.

There are many counts of this clonotype. The CDR3, as DNA: TGTGCCAGCAGCCTTAGACCGGACACCCCGGAGGAGACCCAGTACTTC. It codes for CASSLRPDTPEETQYF. The V and J genes are TRBV14 and TRBJ2-5, with D maybe TRBD1 (5 bases). V gave up 4 bases and J gave up 5 bases, with 20 bases separating them. The CDR3 loop spans 16 amino acids. CDR1 and CDR2 (germline): SGHDN, FVKESK.

This clonotype was counted at least ten times. The chain is built from TRBV5-6 and TRBJ2-1; D may correspond to TRBD1 or TRBD2 (5 bases each). The CDR3 runs to 16 residues. The germline CDR1 and CDR2 sequences are SGHDT and YYEEEE. Trimming removed 2 bases from V and 8 bases from J, with 20 bases in between. DNA for the CDR3: TGTGCCAGCAGCTTATACGCCGGGACCAAGCCCGATGAGCAGTTCTTC. Its translation is CASSLYAGTKPDEQFF. The full variable domain, with the rest looked up from reference TRBV5-6 and TRBJ2-1, is DAGVTQSPTHLIKTRGQQVTLRCSPKSGHDTVSWYQQALGQGPQFIFQYYEEEERQRGNFPDRFSGHQFPNYSSELNVNALLLGDSALYLCASSLYAGTKPDEQFFGPGTRLTVL.

Worth noting for this clonotype: A much larger clone differs from this one at a single base, so this may be a read error. The chain combines TRBV15 with TRBJ2-7; D is possibly TRBD2 (5 bases). From germline, CDR1 is LNHNV and CDR2 YYDKDF (reference sequence). The CDR3 has 15 amino acids. The CDR3 DNA follows: TGTGACACCAGCAGAGATAGAGGGATGGGGTACGAGCAGTACTTC. Amino acid sequence: CDTSRDRGMGYEQYF. Combining the CDR3 with reference TRBV15 and TRBJ2-7 gives the whole variable domain DAMVIQNPRYQVTQFGKPVTLSCSQTLNHNVMYWYQQKSSQAPKLLFHYYDKDFNNEADTPDNFQSRRPNTSFCFLDIRSPGLGDTAMYLCDTSRDRGMGYEQYFGPGTRLTVT.

The sample holds a few counts of this clonotype. The V and J genes are TRBV20-1 and TRBJ2-7; 7 bases line up with TRBD2. CDR1 is DFQATT and CDR2 is SNEGSKA in the germline V gene (reference sequence). The V and J ends lost 1 base and 4 bases, in that order; junction bases with no gene match: 16. The CDR3 spans 17 residues. Here the CDR3 reads CSARAPMPGRPIYEQYF. CDR3 nucleotide sequence: TGCAGTGCTAGAGCGCCTATGCCCGGGAGGCCCATTTACGAGCAGTACTTC.

The chain has TRBV19 and TRBJ1-1, with TRBD1 matching 7 bases. This CDR3 has 15 residues. CDR1 and CDR2 from the germline V gene are LNHDA and SQIVND (reference sequence). V lost 6 bases, J lost 5 bases, and 12 bases stayed unmatched. CDR3 DNA sequence: TGTGCCAGTAGGAAAGGACAGGTTACCGGAACTGAAGCTTTCTTT. Its translation is CASRKGQVTGTEAFF.

This clonotype was counted many times. The V and J genes are TRBV7-2 and TRBJ2-7; D possibly corresponds to TRBD1 (6 bases). The germline V gene has CDR1 SGHTA and CDR2 FQGNSA. V was cut by 5 bases and J by 3 bases, with 14 bases left in between. The CDR3 sequence is 14 residues long. CDR3 protein: CASSPGTWGYEQYF. CDR3 DNA sequence: TGTGCCAGCAGCCCCGGGACATGGGGCTACGAGCAGTACTTC.

This clonotype appeared many times. This chain uses TRBV20-1 with TRBJ2-1; D uncertain. V was trimmed by 6 bases and J by 0 bases, leaving 12 bases between them. The CDR3 covers 14 residues. CDR1 is DFQATT, CDR2 SNEGSKA, per germline (reference sequence). The CDR3 DNA reads as TGCAGTGCCCAACCCCTGAGCTCCTACAATGAGCAGTTCTTC. Protein sequence: CSAQPLSSYNEQFF.

There are many counts of this clonotype. This chain joins TRBV24-1 and TRBJ2-2; the D gene could be TRBD1 or TRBD2 (5 bases each). V was cut by 11 bases and J by 4 bases, with 13 bases left in between. The germline V gene has CDR1 KGHDR and CDR2 SFDVKD. This CDR3 has 13 residues. As DNA, the CDR3 is TGTGCCATACGGTCCGGGACCACCGGGGAGCTGTTTTTT. This encodes CAIRSGTTGELFF.

This sequence joins TRBV12-1 and TRBJ2-5; the table gives TRBD1 as D, unverified against the DNA. TRBV12-1 is a known pseudogene. The CDR3 runs to 14 residues. The CDR3 coding sequence is TGTGCCATGGGCCCCGGGGACCTCTGGGAGACCCAGTACTTC. Its protein product is CAMGPGDLWETQYF.

Ten or more counts support this clonotype. This chain links TRBV5-4 with TRBJ2-3; D not certain. CDR1 SGHNT and CDR2 YYREEE come from the germline V gene (reference sequence). CDR3 length equals 14 residues. V shed 3 bases and J shed 2 bases, with 10 bases lying between them. The CDR3 DNA sequence: TGTGCCAGCAGCTCCGACTTACTCACAGATACGCAGTATTTT. This gives the protein CASSSDLLTDTQYF.

This clonotype was seen ten or more times. CDR3 amino acids: CASSFTSGTDTQYF. The CDR3, as DNA: TGTGCCAGCAGTTTCACTAGCGGCACAGATACGCAGTATTTT. The genes are TRBV27 and TRBJ2-3, with 7 nucleotides matching TRBD2. Germline V gene sequence: CDR1 MNHEY, CDR2 SMNVEV (reference sequence). This CDR3 spans 14 amino acids. V shed 3 bases, J shed 1 base, and the junction held 1 base outside the gene matches.

This clonotype was recorded at least ten times. V is TRBV5-6 and J is TRBJ2-1; TRBD2 matches at 8 bases. Looked up from germline, CDR1 is SGHDT and CDR2 is YYEEEE. J lost 9 bases, V lost 0 bases, and 11 bases had no gene match. The CDR3 is 16 residues long. The CDR3 coding sequence is TGTGCCAGCAGCTTGGGTTTAGCGGGACTGGCCCCTGAGCAGTTCTTC. As protein: CASSLGLAGLAPEQFF. Filled out from reference TRBV5-6 and TRBJ2-1, the complete variable domain reads DAGVTQSPTHLIKTRGQQVTLRCSPKSGHDTVSWYQQALGQGPQFIFQYYEEEERQRGNFPDRFSGHQFPNYSSELNVNALLLGDSALYLCASSLGLAGLAPEQFFGPGTRLTVL.

This clonotype was found many times. This sequence joins TRBV5-4 and TRBJ2-7, with 14 positions matching TRBD2. The germline V gene has CDR1 SGHNT and CDR2 YYREEE (reference sequence). This CDR3 comprises 15 residues. With V trimmed by 5 bases and J by 4 bases, 5 bases remained unmatched. CDR3 nucleotides: TGTGCCAGCAGTATCGGGACTAGCGGGAGTTACGAGCAGTACTTC. Translating gives CASSIGTSGSYEQYF. The variable domain in full, completed from reference TRBV5-4 and TRBJ2-7, reads ETGVTQSPTHLIKTRGQQVTLRCSSQSGHNTVSWYQQALGQGPQFIFQYYREEENGRGNFPPRFSGLQFPNYSSELNVNALELDDSALYLCASSIGTSGSYEQYFGPGTRLTVT.

This clonotype has at least ten counts. This sequence joins TRBV4-2 and TRBJ2-5, with D tentatively TRBD2 (5 bases). From germline, CDR1 is LGHNA and CDR2 YNFKEQ. The ends were cut back, 1 base at V and 5 bases at J, with 17 bases in the middle. This CDR3 is built from 16 residues. CDR3 nucleotides: TGTGCCAGCAGCCAAGCGACCAACGGGGTGATGGAGACCCAGTACTTC. It codes for CASSQATNGVMETQYF.

This clonotype was recorded many times. J is TRBJ2-7 and V is TRBV6-5; a possible D gene is TRBD1 (6 bases). This CDR3 comprises 14 residues. Looked up from germline, CDR1 is MNHEY and CDR2 is SVGAGI. The V gene lost 2 bases and the J gene lost 0 bases, with 8 bases spanning the gap. DNA of the CDR3: TGTGCCAGCAGTTACCAGGGGAGCTCCTACGAGCAGTACTTC. Translating it yields CASSYQGSSYEQYF.

This clonotype occurred many times. The V gene is TRBV6-5, the J gene TRBJ1-1; TRBD1 aligns across 7 bases. Germline CDR1 is MNHEY and CDR2 is SVGAGI. The length of the CDR3 is 15 residues. V gave up 6 bases and J gave up 1 base; unmatched junction bases: 8. The CDR3 here is CASSRGQFRNTEAFF. The CDR3 DNA is TGTGCCAGCAGCCGGGGACAGTTCCGGAACACTGAAGCTTTCTTT.